This T cell receptor beta chain was recorded in a study of T-cell memory formation after mild COVID-19. This clonotype occurred a few times. The germline V gene encodes CDR1 SGHTA and CDR2 FQGNSA. The CDR3 is 13 residues long. Germline trimming cut 6 bases from V and 5 bases from J; bases unmatched to any gene: 5. TCRdb used MiXCR to reprocess the 5' RACE reads, holding one entry per CDR3 protein. The profile covers 200,000 to 250,000 distinct CDR3 sequences, with over 9.5% appearing a single time and 2.5% to 3.5% taken by the ten largest. The sequenced sample consisted of PBMCs or a T cell subset sorted from them (not recorded which). This receptor was taken from a man aged 18 to 35 who had mild COVID-19 (a few samples of this study predate the infection). Cell type and time point are not known. This chain connects TRBV7-2 to TRBJ2-3, with 7 bases identical to TRBD1. The CDR3 loop reads CASRSQGLDTQYF. CDR3 DNA: TGTGCCAGCAGGTCACAGGGGTTAGATACGCAGTATTTT.